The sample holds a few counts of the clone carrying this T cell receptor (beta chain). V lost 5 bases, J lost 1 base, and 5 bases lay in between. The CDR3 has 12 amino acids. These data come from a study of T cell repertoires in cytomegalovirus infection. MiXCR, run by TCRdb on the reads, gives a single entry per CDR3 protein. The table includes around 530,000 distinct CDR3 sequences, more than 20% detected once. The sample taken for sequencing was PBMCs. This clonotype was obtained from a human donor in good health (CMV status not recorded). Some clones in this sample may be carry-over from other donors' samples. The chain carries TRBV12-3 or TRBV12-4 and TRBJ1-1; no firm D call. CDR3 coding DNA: TGTGCCAGCAGTGACACGAACACTGAAGCTTTCTTT. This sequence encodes CASSDTNTEAFF.